A single sample is the source of the 9 T cell receptor beta chains below, sequenced in a study of blood T cell repertoires in COVID-19. This table comes from immunoSEQ multiplex PCR, and its TCRdb copy is limited to in-frame clones, with some not included. The table has roughly 160,000 clones, around 79% seen once. Input material: PBMCs or T cells enriched from blood (not recorded which). The receptors derive from a man aged 50 to 60 who had recovered from COVID-19.

The genes are TRBV7-3 and TRBJ1-1; tentative D call: TRBD1 (6 bases). Deletions cut 4 bases from V and 1 base from J, with 13 bases between. The CDR3 has 15 amino acids. Germline V gives CDR1 SGHTA, CDR2 FQGTGA. In DNA, the CDR3 is TGTGCCAGCAGCTCGATAAACAGGGAGAACACTGAAGCTTTCTTT. Translation: CASSSINRENTEAFF. Full variable domain (remainder filled in from reference TRBV7-3 and TRBJ1-1): GAGVSQTPSNKVTEKGKYVELRCDPISGHTALYWYRQSLGQGPEFLIYFQGTGAADDSGLPNDRFFAVRPEGSVSTLKIQRTERGDSAVYLCASSSINRENTEAFFGQGTRLTVV.

Only a few counts were recorded for this clone. This chain links TRBV10-2 with TRBJ1-5, with 10 bases aligning to TRBD1. J lost 5 bases, V lost 5 bases, and 6 bases had no gene match. The CDR3 loop spans 15 amino acids. Germline V lookup: CDR1 WSHSY, CDR2 SAAADI. The CDR3 spells CASSWTGGSDQPQHF. The CDR3 bases are TGCGCCAGCAGTTGGACAGGGGGGTCCGATCAGCCCCAGCATTTT.

The CDR3: CASSPSSGGAHEQYF. The CDR3 bases are TGTGCCAGCAGTCCATCTAGCGGGGGGGCCCACGAGCAGTACTTC. This chain joins TRBV28 and TRBJ2-7; 12 bases match TRBD2. The ends lost 5 bases at V and 5 bases at J; junction bases unmatched: 7. This CDR3 contains 15 residues. Per germline, CDR1 MDHEN and CDR2 SYDVKM.

The rearrangement joins TRBV30 to TRBJ1-5, with D maybe TRBD1 (5 bases). The CDR3 consists of 14 residues. CDR1 GTSNPN and CDR2 SVGIG come from the germline V gene (reference sequence). Deletions cut 0 bases from V and 3 bases from J, with 9 bases between. CDR3 region: CAWSVHRLNQPQHF. The CDR3 DNA follows: TGTGCCTGGAGTGTACACAGGCTCAATCAGCCCCAGCATTTT.

The genes are TRBV5-1 and TRBJ2-2; 7 nucleotides line up with TRBD2. The J segment lost 0 bases and the V segment lost 2 bases, leaving 4 bases of the junction unmatched. The germline V gene encodes CDR1 SGHRS and CDR2 YFSETQ. This CDR3 spans 16 amino acids. CDR3 bases: TGCGCCAGCAGCTTACTCCTAGCGGCGAACACCGGGGAGCTGTTTTTT. Amino acid sequence: CASSLLLAANTGELFF.

This clone was observed a single time. V gene TRBV7-8 combines with J gene TRBJ1-1, with a tentative D call TRBD1 (5 bases). The CDR3 is 14 amino acids. CDR1 and CDR2 from the germline V gene are SGHVS and FQNEAQ. Trimming left V 0 bases short and J 8 bases short, with 13 bases between. The CDR3 nucleotides read TGTGCCAGCAGCTTAGCGTTCGGGGACTCCGAAGCTTTCTTT. Its protein product is CASSLAFGDSEAFF.

The chain couples TRBV3-1 (or the pseudogene TRBV3-2) to TRBJ1-6, with D maybe TRBD1 (6 bases). The CDR3 covers 14 residues. Looked up from germline, CDR1 is LGHDT and CDR2 is YNNKEL (reference sequence). V lost 4 bases and J 10 bases, leaving 14 bases between the germline ends. The CDR3 loop is CASSLGTNSSPLHF. CDR3 DNA: TGTGCCAGCAGCCTCGGGACAAACTCGTCACCCCTCCACTTT.

This clone was observed a few times. The chain has TRBV20-1 and TRBJ2-1; TRBD2 matches at 12 bases. The CDR3 spans 15 residues. From germline, CDR1 is DFQATT and CDR2 SNEGSKA (reference sequence). Losses at the gene ends were 3 bases for V and 8 bases for J; bases not matched to a gene: 8. The CDR3 protein is CSASVGLAGIDEQFF. CDR3 nucleotides: TGCAGTGCTAGTGTTGGACTAGCGGGAATCGATGAGCAGTTCTTC.

The chain has TRBV7-2 and TRBJ2-3; 7 bases agree with TRBD2. CDR1 is SGHTA, CDR2 FQGNSA, per germline. There are 16 residues in the CDR3. V gave up 1 base and J gave up 2 bases; unmatched junction bases: 6. CDR3 loop: CASSLGGLLATDTQYF. The CDR3 region has the DNA TGTGCCAGCAGCTTAGGGGGACTACTTGCCACAGATACGCAGTATTTT.